The rows below give T cell receptor beta chains drawn from one sample of a study of control samples from healthy donors and cancer patients. The repertoire was sequenced with immunoSEQ multiplex PCR; TCRdb's copy has only in-frame clones and lacks some. In the table there are about 190,000 clones, 90% to 95% of which are singletons. The sample taken for sequencing was blood. These receptors were obtained from a man aged 25 to 45 in good health. The CDR3 runs from the conserved cysteine through the conserved F or W. Fields, in order: J gene, D gene, clone size, V gene, CDR3 DNA, CDR3 protein. D genes are given only for firm matches. The size of a clone is reported for some rows only, either as once, few or many, or as a class for expanded clones.

>TRBJ1-5|TRBD1|NA|TRBV5-3
TGTGCCGGGCACCTGACAGGGAATTATCATAGCAATCAGCCCCAGCATTTT
CAGHLTGNYHSNQPQHF
>TRBJ2-5|NA|NA|TRBV9
TGTGCCAGCAGCGTAGGGGGGGGGCGAGAGACCCAGTACTTC
CASSVGGGRETQYF
>TRBJ2-1|TRBD1|NA|TRBV27
TGTGCCAGCAGTCTTAGGACCGGGACAGGAACGGGTGAGCAGTTCTTC
CASSLRTGTGTGEQFF
>TRBJ2-7|TRBD1|NA|TRBV24-1
TGTGCCACCAGTGTAACAGGGGGGAACGACGAGCAGTACTTC
CATSVTGGNDEQYF
>TRBJ2-3|NA|NA|TRBV4-2
TGTGCCAGCAGCCAAGATGACGGGGGGCTCGACACAGATACGCAGTATTTT
CASSQDDGGLDTDTQYF
>TRBJ2-7|TRBD2|NA|TRBV10-3
TGTGCCATCAGTGAGTCTGCGGGGGGGCTCGAGCAGTACTTC
CAISESAGGLEQYF
>TRBJ2-1|TRBD2|NA|TRBV5-1
TGCGCCAGCAGCTTGGCCAACGGACTAGCAAGGAATGAGCAGTTCTTC
CASSLANGLARNEQFF
>TRBJ2-2|NA|NA|TRBV5-1
TGCGCCAGCAGCTCCCTCCGAGGGGGATCGAACACCGGGGAGCTGTTTTTT
CASSSLRGGSNTGELFF
>TRBJ1-1|TRBD1|NA|TRBV5-1
TGCGCCAGCACTCCCCAGGGGGCGGGCACTGAAGCTTTCTTT
CASTPQGAGTEAFF
>TRBJ2-7|NA|NA|TRBV14
TGTGCCAGCAGCCCGCTCGGGGGCTACGAGCAGTACTTC
CASSPLGGYEQYF
>TRBJ1-2|NA|NA|TRBV7-2
TGTGCCAGCAGCTTAGCGTTAATGCGGCCTCGGGGCTATGGCTACACCTTC
CASSLALMRPRGYGYTF
>TRBJ1-3|NA|few|TRBV27
TGTGCCAGCAGTCGAGGAGGCTCTGGAAACACCATATATTTT
CASSRGGSGNTIYF
>TRBJ1-6|TRBD1|NA|TRBV6-5
TGTGCCAGCAGTTACTCGCAGGGGGAGAATTCACCCCTCCACTTT
CASSYSQGENSPLHF
>TRBJ1-2|NA|few|TRBV6-5
TGTGCCAGCAGCCAACCGGGACGGGGGTATGGCTACACCTTC
CASSQPGRGYGYTF
>TRBJ1-5|NA|NA|TRBV6-6
TGTGCCAGCAGTCCTCAGGGGAAGAGCAATCAGCCCCAGCATTTT
CASSPQGKSNQPQHF
>TRBJ2-1|TRBD1|once|TRBV4-1
TGCGCCAGCAGCCAAGAAATGATAAGGGACAGGGCCACTGAGCAGTTCTTC
CASSQEMIRDRATEQFF
>TRBJ2-7|NA|NA|TRBV30
TGTGCCTGGAGTCCCTCCGGGTTTCAGTGGCATGAGCAGTACTTC
CAWSPSGFQWHEQYF
>TRBJ2-1|NA|NA|TRBV10-1
TGCGCCAGCAGTGAGTCGGTCCAGGAAACCTCCTACAATGAGCAGTTCTTC
CASSESVQETSYNEQFF
>TRBJ1-5|TRBD1|NA|TRBV30
TGTGCCTGGAGTGGGGGACAGGGAACGGGTCAGCCCCAGCATTTT
CAWSGGQGTGQPQHF
>TRBJ1-5|NA|once|TRBV19
TGTGCCAGCCATCCAGTAGGGAATCAGCCCCAGCATTTT
CASHPVGNQPQHF
>TRBJ1-5|TRBD1|NA|TRBV9
TGTGCCAGCAGCCCGAGACCGGGACAGGGAAAAGATCAGTCCCAGCATTTT
CASSPRPGQGKDQSQHF
>TRBJ2-6|NA|NA|TRBV2
TGTGCCAGCAGTGAATCCCCCACCGGAGGGGCCAACGTCCTGACTTTC
CASSESPTGGANVLTF
>TRBJ2-2|TRBD1|NA|TRBV18
TGTGCCAGCTCGCGGACAGGGGGCTACACCGGGGAGCTGTTTTTT
CASSRTGGYTGELFF
>TRBJ1-2|NA|NA|TRBV11-2
TGTGCCAGCAGCCGACTCCAAACGGGGTACTATGGCTACACCTTC
CASSRLQTGYYGYTF
>TRBJ1-3|NA|NA|TRBV4-1
TGCGCCAGCAGCCGTGACAGGAGCTCTGGAAACACCATATATTTT
CASSRDRSSGNTIYF
>TRBJ2-1|TRBD2|NA|TRBV19
TGTGCCAGTTATACTAGCGGGGGGGGATCCGGTGAGCAGTTCTTC
CASYTSGGGSGEQFF
>TRBJ2-7|NA|NA|TRBV7-7
TGTGCCAGCAGCTTTTCGCTTGAGCGCGAGCAGTACTTC
CASSFSLEREQYF
>TRBJ2-7|TRBD2|NA|TRBV20-1
TGCAGTGCTAGTACTAGCGGGGGGGCCGGCGAGCAGTACTTC
CSASTSGGAGEQYF
>TRBJ2-3|TRBD2|NA|TRBV5-6
TGTGCCAGCAGCTTGGGGACTAGCGGGGGCACAGATACGCAGTATTTT
CASSLGTSGGTDTQYF
>TRBJ2-3|TRBD2|NA|TRBV6-5
TGTGCCAGCAGGACTAGCGGGGGGGCAGATACGCAGTATTTT
CASRTSGGADTQYF
>TRBJ1-5|TRBD1|NA|TRBV6-5
TGTGCCAGCGAAACCGGGACAGGGTACAATCAGCCCCAGCATTTT
CASETGTGYNQPQHF
>TRBJ1-1|TRBD1|once|TRBV5-4
TGTGCCAGCAGCCTCCCGGGACAGGGGGCCACTGAAGCTTTCTTT
CASSLPGQGATEAFF
>TRBJ1-6|NA|NA|TRBV19
TGTGCCAGCGCCAACACTCCCGCCACCCTCCACTTT
CASANTPATLHF
>TRBJ2-1|NA|NA|TRBV11-3
TGTGCCAGCAGCTTAGGAGCCGGGAGTACCTACTCGGATGAGCAGTTCTTC
CASSLGAGSTYSDEQFF
>TRBJ2-7|TRBD1|NA|TRBV6-6
TGTGCCAGCAGTCCCAGGGGGCTGAACGAGCAGTACTTC
CASSPRGLNEQYF
>TRBJ1-1|NA|NA|TRBV5-6
TGTGCCAGCAGCTTGGCGCCGGGAACTGAAGCTTTCTTT
CASSLAPGTEAFF
>TRBJ1-2|NA|NA|TRBV5-6
TGTGCCAGCAGCCCCCTCCGGGAGCGAGGGAGATCGGATTATGGCTACACCTTC
CASSPLRERGRSDYGYTF
>TRBJ2-7|NA|once|TRBV2
TGTGCCAGCAGTGGGGGCGGGTCGGGCTCCTACGAGCAGTACTTC
CASSGGGSGSYEQYF
>TRBJ1-2|TRBD1|NA|TRBV30
TGTGCCTGGCTCAGACAGGGGGGCTATGGCTACACCTTC
CAWLRQGGYGYTF
>TRBJ2-3|NA|NA|TRBV3-1/TRBV3-2
TGTGCCAGCAGCCCAGGGTTTGCAGATACGCAGTATTTT
CASSPGFADTQYF
>TRBJ2-7|NA|NA|TRBV27
TGTGCCAGCAGTTTAACCCCGGCGGGGCTGTCCTACGAGCAGTACTTC
CASSLTPAGLSYEQYF
>TRBJ2-7|NA|NA|TRBV18
TGTGCCAGCTCACCTTTTCCCTCGCGAAAAGAAACAGGGATCGGCTCCTACGAGCAGTACTTC
CASSPFPSRKETGIGSYEQYF
>TRBJ2-7|NA|NA|TRBV30
TGTGCCTGGAGTGTACGGGGGCAAAGCTCCTACGAGCAGTACTTC
CAWSVRGQSSYEQYF
>TRBJ2-7|TRBD1|NA|TRBV13
TGTGCCAGCAGCTTCTTACAGGGGGTCTACGAGCAGTACTTC
CASSFLQGVYEQYF
>TRBJ1-3|NA|NA|TRBV12-1
TGTGCCAGCAGCAGGTTTATTTGCGCCTCTGGAAACACCATATATTTT
CASSRFICASGNTIYF
>TRBJ2-7|NA|NA|TRBV2
TGTGCCAGCAGCGTACCCGCCTACGAGCAGTACTTC
CASSVPAYEQYF